The table lists the clone carrying this T cell receptor beta chain with many counts. Its specificity is unknown. Lactation, pregnancy, other autoimmune disease or uncontrolled infection led to exclusion of patients. This sample was taken from a study of T cells in Graves' hyperthyroidism and ophthalmopathy. General study points: Also found in blood were most expanded thyroid clonotypes above 0.001.

What was amplified from RNA transcripts were TCR beta CDR3 regions. Using the HTBI primer set, a first-round RT-PCR was run on the TCR CDR3. MiXCR, applied by TCRdb to the multiplex PCR reads, yields one record per CDR3 protein. The sample records about 360,000 distinct CDR3 sequences, roughly 13% being singletons. CDR1 and CDR2 from the germline V gene are ENHRY and SYGVKD. This CDR3 comprises 12 residues. V lost 7 bases and J lost 7, with 8 bases in between. The rearrangement links TRBV10-3 to TRBJ1-6, with unresolved D. Material: blood. The source is a woman in her late teens or twenties with Graves' hyperthyroidism. The CDR3 coding sequence is TGTGCCATCACCTCAGGAAATTCACCCCTCCACTTT. This gives the protein CAITSGNSPLHF.